This TCR beta chain was profiled in a study of human T cells and chemical hapten exposure. About the study: 0.01% DPC was applied to the upper back in patch tests, which were read at 6 days. Study results and limitations: Because all patients had alopecia, their immune responses might differ from healthy ones. Relative to controls, expanded TCRs formed significantly more large CDR3 similarity clusters.

TCRdb reanalysed the RACE reads using MiXCR and keeps one entry per CDR3 protein. The repertoire includes 150,000 or so distinct CDR3 sequences, approximately 15% of them detected once, and 1.7% sits in the top ten. Time point defined: patch test 1, 2 weeks after DPC sensitization. Noted treatment: therapeutic diphenylcyclopropenone sensitization with weekly scalp DPC. Researchers sampled blood before each patch test went on. This CDR3 has 13 residues. Germline V gene data show CDR1 as SGHRS and CDR2 as YFSETQ. Trimming removed 5 bases from V and 5 bases from J, with 14 bases in between. This clonotype has just a few counts. Its antigen remains unidentified.

The starting material was whole blood, obtained in connection with sensitization to the hapten diphenylcyclopropenone (DPC). The TCR sequence derives from a young woman with alopecia areata. Some clones in this sample may be carry-over from other donors' samples. This chain joins TRBV5-1 and TRBJ2-7; D assignment may be TRBD1 or TRBD2 (6 bases each). CDR3 nucleotide sequence: TGCGCCAGCAGTTGGGGGGCGGACAACGAGCAGTACTTC. Protein sequence: CASSWGADNEQYF.